The 16 T cell receptor beta chains reported below all come from one sample, sequenced in a study of blood T cell repertoires in COVID-19. Assay: immunoSEQ multiplex PCR; the TCRdb copy retains only in-frame clones and omits some. Here the sample spans about 190,000 clones, about 83% being singletons. Sequences were obtained from PBMCs or T cells enriched from blood (not recorded which). These TCRs come from a woman in her twenties or thirties who had been exposed to COVID-19.

The chain employs TRBV11-2 and TRBJ2-5; the D gene is possibly TRBD2 (6 bases). Trimming took off 3 bases at V and 0 bases at J, with 17 bases between the two ends. The CDR3 has 17 residues. From germline, CDR1 is SGHAT and CDR2 FQNNGV. CDR3 region: CASSFLLGGEYQETQYF. DNA for the CDR3: TGTGCCAGCAGCTTTCTATTGGGCGGGGAGTACCAAGAGACCCAGTACTTC.

The chain combines TRBV9 with TRBJ1-2; D might be TRBD1 (6 bases). The CDR3 is 14 residues long. V dropped 3 bases and J dropped 2 bases, with 11 bases sitting between them. CDR1 is SGDLS, CDR2 YYNGEE, per germline. CDR3 in DNA: TGTGCCAGCAGCGCTGGACAGACAAACTATGGCTACACCTTC. The encoded protein is CASSAGQTNYGYTF.

This chain uses TRBV6-5 with TRBJ2-1, with 7 bases aligning to TRBD1. Germline V gene lookup returns CDR1 MNHEY and CDR2 SVGAGI. Trimming took 0 bases from V and 6 from J; bases not matched to a gene: 5. This CDR3 region has 15 residues. The CDR3 protein is CASSYSRAGGNEQFF. For the CDR3, the DNA is TGTGCCAGCAGTTACTCGAGGGCAGGGGGCAATGAGCAGTTCTTC.

The chain is built from TRBV7-6 and TRBJ1-6, with 11 bases aligning to TRBD1. Germline lookup yields CDR1 SGHVS and CDR2 FNYEAQ. After removal of 0 bases from V and 10 bases from J, the junction contained 5 bases not matched to a gene. CDR3 length: 16 amino acids. The CDR3 nucleotides read TGTGCCAGCAGCTTAGCCGGCGGGACAGGGGGGTCACCCCTCCACTTT. This encodes CASSLAGGTGGSPLHF.

J is TRBJ2-1 and V is TRBV12-5, with 9 nucleotides matching TRBD2. The CDR3 sequence is 14 residues long. Germline V gives CDR1 LGHNT, CDR2 FRNRAP. The V segment lost 4 bases and the J segment 8 bases; nucleotides outside the gene matches: 6. CDR3 sequence (DNA): TGTGCTAGTGGTTCATCAGCGGGGGGATATGAGCAGTTCTTC. Translated, it gives CASGSSAGGYEQFF.

The V call is TRBV9, the J call TRBJ1-6, with TRBD1 matching over 9 bases. In germline, CDR1 is SGDLS, CDR2 YYNGEE. CDR3 length: 16 amino acids. Trimming cost V 3 bases and J 9 bases; bases outside gene matches: 10. CDR3 in amino acids: CASSAGGTGISSPLHF. CDR3 in DNA: TGTGCCAGCAGCGCGGGGGGGACAGGGATTAGTTCACCCCTCCACTTT.

This chain connects TRBV5-6 to TRBJ1-3; D is perhaps TRBD1 (6 bases). Trimming removed 8 bases at V and 0 bases at J, with 15 bases between. The CDR3 extends over 15 amino acids. Germline V gene lookup returns CDR1 SGHDT and CDR2 YYEEEE. The CDR3 bases are TGTGCCAGGGACCTAACAGGGTTCTCTGGAAACACCATATATTTT. Its translation is CARDLTGFSGNTIYF. The full variable domain, completed using reference TRBV5-6 and TRBJ1-3, is DAGVTQSPTHLIKTRGQQVTLRCSPKSGHDTVSWYQQALGQGPQFIFQYYEEEERQRGNFPDRFSGHQFPNYSSELNVNALLLGDSALYLCARDLTGFSGNTIYFGEGSWLTVV.

This clone was detected only a few times. This chain links TRBV7-8 with TRBJ1-5, with D uncertain. The germline V and J ends were trimmed by 1 base and 9 bases, with 13 bases remaining between them. Germline V CDR1 and CDR2: SGHVS, FQNEAQ. The CDR3 totals 14 residues. The CDR3 is CASSLGPGFRPQHF. The CDR3 bases are TGTGCCAGCAGCTTAGGCCCGGGGTTTCGGCCCCAGCATTTT.

This sequence joins TRBV9 and TRBJ2-1, with TRBD2 identical over 7 bases. The CDR3 runs to 17 residues. Losses at the gene ends were 0 bases for V and 0 bases for J; bases not matched to a gene: 6. Germline V CDR1 and CDR2: SGDLS, YYNGEE. In nucleotides, the CDR3 is TGTGCCAGCAGCGTAGCGGGCGGGGGTCGCTCCTACAATGAGCAGTTCTTC. It is translated as CASSVAGGGRSYNEQFF. The whole variable domain, filled in from reference TRBV9 and TRBJ2-1, reads DSGVTQTPKHLITATGQRVTLRCSPRSGDLSVYWYQQSLDQGLQFLIQYYNGEERAKGNILERFSAQQFPDLHSELNLSSLELGDSALYFCASSVAGGGRSYNEQFFGPGTRLTVL.

The rearrangement uses TRBV7-2 and TRBJ2-1; 12 bases agree with TRBD2. Trimming removed 6 bases from V and 5 bases from J; junction bases left unmatched: 2. CDR1 SGHTA and CDR2 FQGNSA come from the germline V gene. The CDR3 extends over 14 amino acids. CDR3 in amino acids: CASRLAGGDNEQFF. Here the CDR3 DNA reads TGTGCCAGCAGACTAGCGGGGGGCGACAATGAGCAGTTCTTC.

The gene calls are TRBV7-9 and TRBJ1-2, with TRBD1 identical over 8 bases. Per germline, CDR1 SEHNR and CDR2 FQNEAQ (reference sequence). The CDR3 loop spans 17 amino acids. The V gene end was trimmed by 1 base and the J gene end by 10 bases; junction bases not matched to a gene: 17. CDR3 DNA: TGTGCCAGCAGCTTAGGGTCCAAGGCCACGACAGGGGAAATCTACACCTTC. Its translation: CASSLGSKATTGEIYTF.

The chain recombines TRBV2 with TRBJ2-2; 9 nucleotides line up with TRBD1. The CDR3 has 14 amino acids. V was pared by 6 bases and J by 7 bases, with 6 bases of the junction left unmatched. CDR1 and CDR2 (germline): SNHLY, FYNNEI. CDR3 nucleotides: TGTGCCAGCAGGGTACAGGGGGCGGGCGGGGAGCTGTTTTTT. It is translated as CASRVQGAGGELFF. The full variable domain, rest sourced from reference TRBV2 and TRBJ2-2, is EPEVTQTPSHQVTQMGQEVILRCVPISNHLYFYWYRQILGQKVEFLVSFYNNEISEKSEIFDDQFSVERPDGSNFTLKIRSTKLEDSAMYFCASRVQGAGGELFFGEGSRLTVL.

The V and J genes are TRBV6-1 and TRBJ1-1, with D unclear. This CDR3 is 14 amino acids long. Germline CDR1 MNHNS, CDR2 SASEGT. V was clipped by 3 bases and J by 4 bases, with 12 bases between them. The CDR3: CASSEGGEGTEAFF. CDR3 sequence (DNA): TGTGCCAGCAGTGAGGGCGGGGAGGGCACTGAAGCTTTCTTT.

CDR3 nucleotide sequence: TGTGCCAGCAGCTTCGGCGGCGGGACAGTAGAGACCCAGTACTTC. Translating gives CASSFGGGTVETQYF. The V and J genes are TRBV11-2 and TRBJ2-5; D possibly corresponds to TRBD1 (7 bases). Germline V gives CDR1 SGHAT, CDR2 FQNNGV. The CDR3 is made up of 15 amino acids. V lost 3 bases and J lost 4, with 15 bases in between.

This chain connects TRBV12-5 to TRBJ2-1, with TRBD1 matching 9 bases. V dropped 5 bases and J dropped 7; count of bases not matched to a gene: 18. The germline CDR1 and CDR2 sequences are LGHNT and FRNRAP. The CDR3 extends over 18 amino acids. The CDR3 here is CASGLTLEDRGFRNEQFF. In nucleotides, the CDR3 is TGTGCTAGTGGTCTAACCCTCGAGGACAGGGGATTTAGGAATGAGCAGTTCTTC. Looking up the rest from reference TRBV12-5 and TRBJ2-1 gives the full variable domain: DARVTQTPRHKVTEMGQEVTMRCQPILGHNTVFWYRQTMMQGLELLAYFRNRAPLDDSGMPKDRFSAEMPDATLATLKIQPSEPRDSAVYFCASGLTLEDRGFRNEQFFGPGTRLTVL.

This chain joins TRBV5-1 and TRBJ1-2; 10 bases are shared with TRBD1. The trim removed 1 base at V and 6 bases at J, leaving 3 bases unmatched. The CDR3 totals 14 residues. Germline CDR1 reads SGHRS; CDR2 reads YFSETQ. The CDR3 loop reads CASSLYGTGDGYTF. As DNA, the CDR3 is TGCGCCAGCAGCTTGTACGGGACAGGGGATGGCTACACCTTC.